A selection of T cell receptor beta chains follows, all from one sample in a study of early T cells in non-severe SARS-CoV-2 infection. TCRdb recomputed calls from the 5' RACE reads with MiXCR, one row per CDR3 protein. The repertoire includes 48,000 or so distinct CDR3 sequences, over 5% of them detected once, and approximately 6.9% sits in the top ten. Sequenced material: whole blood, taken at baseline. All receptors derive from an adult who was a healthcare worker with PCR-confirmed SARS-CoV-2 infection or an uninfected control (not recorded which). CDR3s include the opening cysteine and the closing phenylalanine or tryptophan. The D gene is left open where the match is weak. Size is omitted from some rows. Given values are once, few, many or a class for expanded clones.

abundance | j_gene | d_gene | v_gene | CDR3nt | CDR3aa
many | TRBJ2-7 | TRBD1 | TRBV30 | TGTGCCTGGAGGGTGGACAGGGCACTGGGGGAGCAGTACTTC | CAWRVDRALGEQYF
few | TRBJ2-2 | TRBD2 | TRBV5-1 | TGCGCCAGCAGCTCTGGACTAGCGGGAAACACCGGGGAGCTGTTTTTT | CASSSGLAGNTGELFF
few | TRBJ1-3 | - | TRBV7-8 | TGTGCCAGCAGCTTAGCTACCTCTGGGGCAGCTGGAAACACCATATATTTT | CASSLATSGAAGNTIYF
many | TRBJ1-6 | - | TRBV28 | TGTGCCAGCAGTTTGGAGGACCCAGGAGCACTCCACTTT | CASSLEDPGALHF
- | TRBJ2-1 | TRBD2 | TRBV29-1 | TGCAGCGTTGATGGGGCTAGCGGGAGGATCCACAATGAGCAGTTCTTC | CSVDGASGRIHNEQFF
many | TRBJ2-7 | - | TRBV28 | TGTGCCAGCAGCCCGAGCAATGGACACGGGGTCGAGCAGTACTTC | CASSPSNGHGVEQYF
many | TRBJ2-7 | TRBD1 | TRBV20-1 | TGCAGTGCTAGGGGACAGGGGGCTACCTACGAGCAGTACTTC | CSARGQGATYEQYF
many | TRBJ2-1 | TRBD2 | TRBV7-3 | TGTGCCAGCAGCCTCCGGGGGACTAGCGCGAGCTCCTACAATGAGCAGTTCTTC | CASSLRGTSASSYNEQFF
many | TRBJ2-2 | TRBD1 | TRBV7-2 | TGTGCCAGCAGCATACAGGGGGCGGGCTTAACCGGGGAGCTGTTTTTT | CASSIQGAGLTGELFF
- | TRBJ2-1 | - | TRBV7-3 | TGTGCCAGCAGCTTTCGACGGGTAGATGAGCAGTTCTTC | CASSFRRVDEQFF
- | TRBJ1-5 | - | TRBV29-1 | TGCAGCGTTCGTCAGGGGATGGGTCAGCCCCAGCATTTT | CSVRQGMGQPQHF
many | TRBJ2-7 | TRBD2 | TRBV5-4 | TGTGCCAGCAGCTCCCGGGGGGGCAGAGGGACCTACGAGCAGTACTTC | CASSSRGGRGTYEQYF
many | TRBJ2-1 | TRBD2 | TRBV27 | TGTGCCAGCAGTTCGCACCCTAGCGGGGTACACAATGAGCAGTTCTTC | CASSSHPSGVHNEQFF
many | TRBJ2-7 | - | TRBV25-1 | TGTGCCAGCAGTGACCGAGGGCCGGGCGAGCAGTACTTC | CASSDRGPGEQYF
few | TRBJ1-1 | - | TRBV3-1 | TGTGCCAGCAGCCTCCTTAGGGGGACGGGAAACACTGAAGCTTTCTTT | CASSLLRGTGNTEAFF
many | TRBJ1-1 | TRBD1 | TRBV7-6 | TGTGCCAGCAGCCTGACAGGGATTAACACTGAAGCTTTCTTT | CASSLTGINTEAFF
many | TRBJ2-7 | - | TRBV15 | TGTGCCACCAGCAGAGATCGGGGGAGCTACGAGCAGTACTTC | CATSRDRGSYEQYF
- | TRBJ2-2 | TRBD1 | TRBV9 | TGTGCCAGCAGCGCTCCCGGGACAGGGGTGGACACCGGGGAGCTGTTTTTT | CASSAPGTGVDTGELFF
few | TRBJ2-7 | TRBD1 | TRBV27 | TGTGCCAGCAGTTTATCGGGGAACAGGGGTTTAGAGCAGTACTTC | CASSLSGNRGLEQYF
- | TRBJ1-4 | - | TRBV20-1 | TGCAGTGCTAGAGATCCCAGGGGCGAAGAAAAACTGTTTTTT | CSARDPRGEEKLFF
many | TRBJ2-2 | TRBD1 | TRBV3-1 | TGTGCCAGCAACCGGGGACAGGGCTCGGTCGGGGAGCTGTTTTTT | CASNRGQGSVGELFF
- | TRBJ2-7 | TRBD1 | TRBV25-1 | TGTGCCAGCTCCCGGACAGGGTTTTACGAGCAGTACTTC | CASSRTGFYEQYF